The clone carrying this T cell receptor beta chain was counted only a few times. TCRdb ran MiXCR on the 5' RACE reads and lists one entry per CDR3 protein. The sample includes roughly 720,000 distinct CDR3 sequences, about 18% seen only once; the top ten take roughly 14%. The data originate from a study of identical twins. CDR3 length equals 14 residues. Germline V gene sequence: CDR1 DFQATT, CDR2 SNEGSKA (reference sequence). The V and J ends lost 5 bases and 5 bases respectively, with 18 bases between them. This sample was also put to use in a study of T cells expressing NK-cell markers.

The sample was PBMCs. The gene calls are TRBV20-1 and TRBJ2-5; tentatively, D is TRBD2 (5 bases). This clonotype originated in a young woman in good health. The CDR3, as DNA: TGCAGTGCTGGGCCAACTAGTGTAATCGAGACCCAGTACTTC. Encoded protein: CSAGPTSVIETQYF.